This T cell receptor beta chain derives from a study of blood T cell repertoires in COVID-19. Study-level background: Samples taken during acute and convalescent COVID-19 were collected in the United States, Italy and Spain. Sources were T cells, B-cell-depleted T cells, or PBMCs; the material itself was cDNA or gDNA.

Original processing notes: Estimation of nucleated cell counts was performed using reference gene primer amplification. The method was immunoSEQ multiplex PCR; TCRdb's version includes in-frame clones alone and lacks a portion of them. The V and J calls and clone size are taken from that table; D and trimming were inferred from the DNA. The sample contains around 180,000 clones, more than 85% of which appear only once. Germline V lookup: CDR1 MNHEY, CDR2 SMNVEV (reference sequence). The CDR3 loop spans 14 amino acids. Between the trimmed V and J ends, which lost 1 base and 5 bases, there was a span of 9 bases.

The gene calls are TRBV27 and TRBJ2-1; maybe TRBD1 (5 bases). The origin of this receptor is a woman in her thirties with active or convalescent COVID-19. Source material: peripheral blood. The CDR3, as DNA: TGTGCCAGCAGTTTATACAGGCGAAACAATGAGCAGTTCTTC. This codes for CASSLYRRNNEQFF.